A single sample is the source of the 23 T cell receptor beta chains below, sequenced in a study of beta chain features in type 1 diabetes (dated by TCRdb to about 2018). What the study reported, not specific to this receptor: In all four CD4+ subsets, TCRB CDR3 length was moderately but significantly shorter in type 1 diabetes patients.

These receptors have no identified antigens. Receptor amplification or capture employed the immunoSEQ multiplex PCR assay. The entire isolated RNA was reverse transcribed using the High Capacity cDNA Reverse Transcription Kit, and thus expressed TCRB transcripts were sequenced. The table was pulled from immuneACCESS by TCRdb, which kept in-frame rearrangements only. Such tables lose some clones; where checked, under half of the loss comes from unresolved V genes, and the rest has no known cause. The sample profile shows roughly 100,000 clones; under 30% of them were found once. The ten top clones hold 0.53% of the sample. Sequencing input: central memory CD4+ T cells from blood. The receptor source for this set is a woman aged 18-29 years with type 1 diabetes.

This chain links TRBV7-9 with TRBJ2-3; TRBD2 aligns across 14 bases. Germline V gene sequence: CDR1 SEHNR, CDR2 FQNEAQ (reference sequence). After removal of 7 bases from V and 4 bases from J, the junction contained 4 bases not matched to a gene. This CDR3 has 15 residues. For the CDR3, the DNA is TGTGCCAGCACCGCGGGACTAGCGGGAGCAGATACGCAGTATTTT. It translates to CASTAGLAGADTQYF.

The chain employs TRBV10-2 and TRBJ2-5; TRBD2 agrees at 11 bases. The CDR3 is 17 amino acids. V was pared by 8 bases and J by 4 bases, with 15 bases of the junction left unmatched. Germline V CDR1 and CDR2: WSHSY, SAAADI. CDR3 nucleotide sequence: TGCGCCAGCTTACGACTAGCGGGACCCTCGGGCCGAGAGACCCAGTACTTC. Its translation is CASLRLAGPSGRETQYF.

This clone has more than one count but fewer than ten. The CDR3 DNA follows: TGTGCCAGCAGCCCCCGATTATGGGACACGAATCAGCCCCAGCATTTT. Translating it yields CASSPRLWDTNQPQHF. The chain carries TRBV7-8 and TRBJ1-5; D may be TRBD1 (6 bases). V lost 5 bases and J 4 bases, leaving 18 bases between the germline ends. Per germline, CDR1 SGHVS and CDR2 FQNEAQ. CDR3 length: 16 residues. Variable domain in full (rest from reference TRBV7-8 and TRBJ1-5): GAGVSQSPRYKVAKRGQDVALRCDPISGHVSLFWYQQALGQGPEFLTYFQNEAQLDKSGLPSDRFFAERPEGSVSTLKIQRTQQEDSAVYLCASSPRLWDTNQPQHFGDGTRLSIL.

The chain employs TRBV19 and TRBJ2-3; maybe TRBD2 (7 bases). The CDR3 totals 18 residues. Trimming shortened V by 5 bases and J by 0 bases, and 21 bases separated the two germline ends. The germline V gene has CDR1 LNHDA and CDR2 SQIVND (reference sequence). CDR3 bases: TGTGCCAGTAGTCCCTCCAGGGGCAGCGGGATTAGCACAGATACGCAGTATTTT. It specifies CASSPSRGSGISTDTQYF.

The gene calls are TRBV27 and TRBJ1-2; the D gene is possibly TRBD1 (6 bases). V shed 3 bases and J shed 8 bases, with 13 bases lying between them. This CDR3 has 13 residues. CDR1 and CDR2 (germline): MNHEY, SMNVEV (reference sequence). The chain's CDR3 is CASSFRGLGGYTF. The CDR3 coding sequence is TGTGCCAGCAGTTTTAGGGGGTTAGGAGGCTACACCTTC.

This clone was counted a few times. In nucleotides, the CDR3 is TGTGCCAGCAGGCGGACAGGGACCCCAGATACGCAGTATTTT. Translated, it gives CASRRTGTPDTQYF. The rearrangement joins TRBV28 to TRBJ2-3; 8 bases agree with TRBD1. With V trimmed by 6 bases and J by 4 bases, 6 bases remained unmatched. This CDR3 region has 14 residues. The germline V gene has CDR1 MDHEN and CDR2 SYDVKM.

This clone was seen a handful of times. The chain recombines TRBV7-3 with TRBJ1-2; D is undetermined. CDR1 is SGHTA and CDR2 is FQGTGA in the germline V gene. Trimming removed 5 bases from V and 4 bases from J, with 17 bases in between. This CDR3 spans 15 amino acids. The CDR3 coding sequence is TGTGCCAGCAGCCCGCAACCCCAGGTTTCCTATGGCTACACCTTC. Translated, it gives CASSPQPQVSYGYTF. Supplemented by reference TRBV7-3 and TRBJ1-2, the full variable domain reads GAGVSQTPSNKVTEKGKYVELRCDPISGHTALYWYRQSLGQGPEFLIYFQGTGAADDSGLPNDRFFAVRPEGSVSTLKIQRTERGDSAVYLCASSPQPQVSYGYTFGSGTRLTVV.

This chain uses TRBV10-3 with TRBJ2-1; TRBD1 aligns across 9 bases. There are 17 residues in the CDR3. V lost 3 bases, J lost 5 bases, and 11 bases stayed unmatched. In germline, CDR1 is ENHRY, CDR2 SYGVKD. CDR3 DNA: TGTGCCATCAGTGACGGACAGGGGACGGGGCAAAACAATGAGCAGTTCTTC. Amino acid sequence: CAISDGQGTGQNNEQFF.

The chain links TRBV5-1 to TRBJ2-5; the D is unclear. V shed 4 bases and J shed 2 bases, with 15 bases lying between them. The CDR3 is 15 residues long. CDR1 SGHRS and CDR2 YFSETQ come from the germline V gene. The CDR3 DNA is TGCGCCAGCAGCCCCGGGTCCCTTTTGCAAGAGACCCAGTACTTC. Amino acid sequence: CASSPGSLLQETQYF.

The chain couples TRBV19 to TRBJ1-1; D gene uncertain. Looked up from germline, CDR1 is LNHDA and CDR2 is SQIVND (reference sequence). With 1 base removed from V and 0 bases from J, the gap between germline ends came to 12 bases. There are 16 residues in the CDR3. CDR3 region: CASSIAGDFMNTEAFF. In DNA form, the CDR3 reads TGTGCCAGTAGTATAGCTGGAGATTTCATGAACACTGAAGCTTTCTTT. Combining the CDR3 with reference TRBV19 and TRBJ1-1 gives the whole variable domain DGGITQSPKYLFRKEGQNVTLSCEQNLNHDAMYWYRQDPGQGLRLIYYSQIVNDFQKGDIAEGYSVSREKKESFPLTVTSAQKNPTAFYLCASSIAGDFMNTEAFFGQGTRLTVV.

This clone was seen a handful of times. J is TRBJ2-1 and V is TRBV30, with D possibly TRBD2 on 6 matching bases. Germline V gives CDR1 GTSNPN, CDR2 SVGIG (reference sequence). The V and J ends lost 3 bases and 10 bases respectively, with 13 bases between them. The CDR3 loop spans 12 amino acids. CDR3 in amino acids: CAWRGLAGEQFF. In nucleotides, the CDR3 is TGTGCCTGGAGAGGGTTGGCGGGAGAGCAGTTCTTC.

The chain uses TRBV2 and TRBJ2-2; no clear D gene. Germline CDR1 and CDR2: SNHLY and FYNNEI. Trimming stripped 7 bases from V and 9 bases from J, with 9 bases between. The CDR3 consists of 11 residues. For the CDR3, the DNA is TGTGCCAGCACGCAACACCGGGAGCTGTTTTTT. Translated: CASTQHRELFF.

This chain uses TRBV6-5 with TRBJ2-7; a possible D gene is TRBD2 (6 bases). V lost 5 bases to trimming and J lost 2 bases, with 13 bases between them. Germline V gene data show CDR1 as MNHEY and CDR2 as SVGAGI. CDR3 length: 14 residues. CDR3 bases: TGTGCCAGCAGTCGGGCGACTAGTCCCTACGAGCAGTACTTC. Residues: CASSRATSPYEQYF.

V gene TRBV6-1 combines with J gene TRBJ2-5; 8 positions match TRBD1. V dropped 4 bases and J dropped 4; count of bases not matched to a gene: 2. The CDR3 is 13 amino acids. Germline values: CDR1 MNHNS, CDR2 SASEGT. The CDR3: CASSATGGETQYF. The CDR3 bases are TGTGCCAGCAGTGCCACAGGGGGAGAGACCCAGTACTTC.

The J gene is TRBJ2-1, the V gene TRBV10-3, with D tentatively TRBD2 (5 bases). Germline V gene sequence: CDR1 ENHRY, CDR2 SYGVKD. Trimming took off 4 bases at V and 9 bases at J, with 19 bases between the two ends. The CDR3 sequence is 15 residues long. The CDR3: CAISAPGSGIGEQFF. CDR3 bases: TGTGCCATCAGTGCCCCAGGTTCGGGGATCGGTGAGCAGTTCTTC.

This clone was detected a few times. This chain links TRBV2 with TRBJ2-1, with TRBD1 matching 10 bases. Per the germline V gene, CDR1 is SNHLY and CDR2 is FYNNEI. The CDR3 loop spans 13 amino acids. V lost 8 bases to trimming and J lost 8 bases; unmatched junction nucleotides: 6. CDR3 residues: CASLPGQGYEQFF. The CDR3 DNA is TGTGCCAGCCTTCCGGGACAGGGGTATGAGCAGTTCTTC.

The CDR3: CASSLGRGNGGYTF. CDR3 sequence (DNA): TGTGCCAGCAGCTTAGGTCGGGGTAATGGTGGCTACACCTTC. J is TRBJ1-2 and V is TRBV7-9; D not certain. Germline CDR1 and CDR2: SEHNR and FQNEAQ (reference sequence). V was cut by 1 base and J by 7 bases, with 13 bases left in between. This CDR3 comprises 14 residues.

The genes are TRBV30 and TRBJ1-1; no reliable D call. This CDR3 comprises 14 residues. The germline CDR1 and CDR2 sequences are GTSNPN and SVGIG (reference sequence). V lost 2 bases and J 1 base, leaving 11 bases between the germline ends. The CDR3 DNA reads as TGTGCCTGGAGTCCTTCCCCTAAGAACACTGAAGCTTTCTTT. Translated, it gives CAWSPSPKNTEAFF.

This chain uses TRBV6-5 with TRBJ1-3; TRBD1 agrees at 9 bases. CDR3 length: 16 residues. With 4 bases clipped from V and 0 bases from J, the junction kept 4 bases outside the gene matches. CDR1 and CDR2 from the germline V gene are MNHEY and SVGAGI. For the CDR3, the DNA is TGTGCCAGCAGTTCGGACAGGGGACACTCTGGAAACACCATATATTTT. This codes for CASSSDRGHSGNTIYF.

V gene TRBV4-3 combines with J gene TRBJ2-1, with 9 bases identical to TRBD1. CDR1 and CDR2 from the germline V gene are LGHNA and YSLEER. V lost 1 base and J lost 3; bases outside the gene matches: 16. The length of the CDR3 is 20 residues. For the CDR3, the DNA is TGCGCCAGCAGCCAAGGGCTTGGTGGACCGGGACAGGGTCGCTACAATGAGCAGTTCTTC. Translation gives CASSQGLGGPGQGRYNEQFF.

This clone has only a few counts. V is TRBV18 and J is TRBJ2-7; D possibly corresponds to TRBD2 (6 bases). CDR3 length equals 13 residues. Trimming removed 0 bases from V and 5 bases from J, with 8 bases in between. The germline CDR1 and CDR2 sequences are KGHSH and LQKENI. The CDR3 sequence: CASSPPAGHEQYF. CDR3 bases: TGTGCCAGCTCACCACCGGCGGGACACGAGCAGTACTTC.

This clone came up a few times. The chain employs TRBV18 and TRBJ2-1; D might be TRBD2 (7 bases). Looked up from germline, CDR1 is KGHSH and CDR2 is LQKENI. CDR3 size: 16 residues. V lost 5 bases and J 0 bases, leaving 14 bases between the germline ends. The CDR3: CASSTQGGSSYNEQFF. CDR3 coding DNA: TGTGCCAGCTCAACACAGGGAGGGAGCTCCTACAATGAGCAGTTCTTC.

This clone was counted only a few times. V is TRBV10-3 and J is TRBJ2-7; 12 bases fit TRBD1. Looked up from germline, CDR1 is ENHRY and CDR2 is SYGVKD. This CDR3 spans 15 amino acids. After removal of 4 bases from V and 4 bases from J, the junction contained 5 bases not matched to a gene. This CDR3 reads CAISGGQGARYEQYF. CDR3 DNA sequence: TGTGCCATCAGTGGGGGACAGGGGGCGCGGTACGAGCAGTACTTC.